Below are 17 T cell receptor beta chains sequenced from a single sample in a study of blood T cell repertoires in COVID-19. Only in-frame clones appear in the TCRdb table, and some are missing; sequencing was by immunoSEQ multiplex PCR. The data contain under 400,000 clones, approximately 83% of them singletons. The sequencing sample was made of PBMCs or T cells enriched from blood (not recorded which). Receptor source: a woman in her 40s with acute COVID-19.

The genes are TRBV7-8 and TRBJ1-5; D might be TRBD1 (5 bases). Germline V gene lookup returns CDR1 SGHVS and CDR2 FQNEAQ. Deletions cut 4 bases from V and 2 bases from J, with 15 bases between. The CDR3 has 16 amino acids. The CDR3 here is CASSSRQFFGNQPQHF. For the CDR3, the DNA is TGTGCCAGCAGCTCCAGACAGTTTTTTGGCAATCAGCCCCAGCATTTT.

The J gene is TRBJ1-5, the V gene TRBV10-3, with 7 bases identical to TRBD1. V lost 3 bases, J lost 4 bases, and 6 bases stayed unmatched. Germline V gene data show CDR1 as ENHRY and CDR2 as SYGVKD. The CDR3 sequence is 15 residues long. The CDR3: CAISDPTGRNQPQHF. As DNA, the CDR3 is TGTGCCATCAGTGACCCGACAGGGAGGAATCAGCCCCAGCATTTT.

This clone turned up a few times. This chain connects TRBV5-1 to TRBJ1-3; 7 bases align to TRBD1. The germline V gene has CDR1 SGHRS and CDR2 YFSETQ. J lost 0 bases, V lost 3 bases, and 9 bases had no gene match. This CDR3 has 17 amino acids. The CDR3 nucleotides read TGCGCCAGCAGCTCACCTCCGGGACAGACCTCTGGAAACACCATATATTTT. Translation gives CASSSPPGQTSGNTIYF.

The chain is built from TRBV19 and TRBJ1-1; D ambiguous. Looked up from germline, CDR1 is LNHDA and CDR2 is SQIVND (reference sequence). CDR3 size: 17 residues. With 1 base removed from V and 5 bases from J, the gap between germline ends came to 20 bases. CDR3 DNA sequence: TGTGCCAGTAGTATAGTAAGAGGAAGGTCACTGAGGACTGAAGCTTTCTTT. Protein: CASSIVRGRSLRTEAFF.

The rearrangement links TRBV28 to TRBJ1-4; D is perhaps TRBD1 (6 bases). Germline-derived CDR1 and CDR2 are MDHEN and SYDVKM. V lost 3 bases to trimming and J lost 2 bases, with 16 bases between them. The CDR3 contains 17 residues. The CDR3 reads CASSFFRGGQTNEKLFF. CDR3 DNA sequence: TGTGCCAGCAGTTTTTTTAGGGGGGGGCAGACTAATGAAAAACTGTTTTTT. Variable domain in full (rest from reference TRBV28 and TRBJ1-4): DVKVTQSSRYLVKRTGEKVFLECVQDMDHENMFWYRQDPGLGLRLIYFSYDVKMKEKGDIPEGYSVSREKKERFSLILESASTNQTSMYLCASSFFRGGQTNEKLFFGSGTQLSVL.

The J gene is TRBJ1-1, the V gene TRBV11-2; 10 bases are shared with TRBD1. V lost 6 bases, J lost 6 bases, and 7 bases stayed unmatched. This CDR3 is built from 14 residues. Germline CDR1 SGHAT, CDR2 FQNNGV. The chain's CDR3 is CASRSDRGLAEAFF. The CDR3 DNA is TGTGCCAGCAGGTCCGACAGGGGGCTAGCTGAAGCTTTCTTT. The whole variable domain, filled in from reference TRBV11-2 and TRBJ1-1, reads EAGVAQSPRYKIIEKRQSVAFWCNPISGHATLYWYQQILGQGPKLLIQFQNNGVVDDSQLPKDRFSAERLKGVDSTLKIQPAKLEDSAVYLCASRSDRGLAEAFFGQGTRLTVV.

In nucleotides, the CDR3 is TGTGCCAGTAGTATATATCCGGAGTACGAGCAGTACTTC. Encoded protein: CASSIYPEYEQYF. The chain links TRBV19 to TRBJ2-7, with D uncertain. The CDR3 length is 13 residues. V was cut by 2 bases and J by 4 bases, with 9 bases left in between. Germline V gives CDR1 LNHDA, CDR2 SQIVND (reference sequence). Full variable domain (remainder filled in from reference TRBV19 and TRBJ2-7): DGGITQSPKYLFRKEGQNVTLSCEQNLNHDAMYWYRQDPGQGLRLIYYSQIVNDFQKGDIAEGYSVSREKKESFPLTVTSAQKNPTAFYLCASSIYPEYEQYFGPGTRLTVT.

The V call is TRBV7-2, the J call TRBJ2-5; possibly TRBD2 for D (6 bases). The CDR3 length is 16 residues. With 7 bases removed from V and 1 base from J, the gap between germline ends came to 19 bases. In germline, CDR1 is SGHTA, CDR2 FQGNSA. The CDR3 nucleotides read TGTGCCAGCACCGAACTCTTTAGCGGATTCCAAGAGACCCAGTACTTC. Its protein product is CASTELFSGFQETQYF. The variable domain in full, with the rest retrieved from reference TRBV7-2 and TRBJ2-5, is GAGVSQSPSNKVTEKGKDVELRCDPISGHTALYWYRQSLGQGLEFLIYFQGNSAPDKSGLPSDRFSAERTGGSVSTLTIQRTQQEDSAVYLCASTELFSGFQETQYFGPGTRLLVL.

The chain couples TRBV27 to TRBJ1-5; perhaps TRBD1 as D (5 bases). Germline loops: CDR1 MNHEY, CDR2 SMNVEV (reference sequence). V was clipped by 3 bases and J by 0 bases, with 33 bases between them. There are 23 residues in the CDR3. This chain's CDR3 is CASSLHGWGPQDGERYSNQPQHF. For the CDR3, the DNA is TGTGCCAGCAGTTTGCATGGATGGGGCCCCCAAGACGGAGAAAGATATAGCAATCAGCCCCAGCATTTT.

In DNA, the CDR3 is TGTGCCAGCAGCACCTTGCCAGGGCTATCACCCCTCCACTTT. It is translated as CASSTLPGLSPLHF. This chain connects TRBV7-2 to TRBJ1-6; D may be TRBD1 (5 bases). Trimming shortened V by 5 bases and J by 10 bases, and 15 bases separated the two germline ends. The CDR3 has 14 amino acids. Germline V gene data show CDR1 as SGHTA and CDR2 as FQGNSA.

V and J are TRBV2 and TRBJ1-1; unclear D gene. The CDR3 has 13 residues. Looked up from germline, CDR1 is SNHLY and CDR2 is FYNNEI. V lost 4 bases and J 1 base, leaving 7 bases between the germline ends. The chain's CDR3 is CASSGQPNTEAFF. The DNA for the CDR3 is TGTGCCAGCAGTGGACAACCGAACACTGAAGCTTTCTTT.

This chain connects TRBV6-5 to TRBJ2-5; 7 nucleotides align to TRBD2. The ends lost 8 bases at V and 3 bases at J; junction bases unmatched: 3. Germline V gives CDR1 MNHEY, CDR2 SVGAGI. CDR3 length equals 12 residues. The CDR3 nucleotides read TGTGCCAGCTCCCGGGGGGAAGAGACCCAGTACTTC. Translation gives CASSRGEETQYF.

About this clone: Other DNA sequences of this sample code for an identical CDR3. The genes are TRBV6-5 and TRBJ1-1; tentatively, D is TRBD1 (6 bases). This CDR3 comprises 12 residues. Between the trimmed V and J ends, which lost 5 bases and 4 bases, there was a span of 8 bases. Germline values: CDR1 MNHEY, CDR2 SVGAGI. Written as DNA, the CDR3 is TGTGCCAGCAGTCGAGGGGGCACTGAAGCTTTCTTT. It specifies CASSRGGTEAFF.

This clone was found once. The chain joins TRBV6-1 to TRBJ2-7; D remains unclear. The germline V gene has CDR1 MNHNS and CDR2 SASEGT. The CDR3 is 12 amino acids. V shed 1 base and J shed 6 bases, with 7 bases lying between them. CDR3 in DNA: TGTGCCAGCAGTGAAGTCGGGTTCGAGCAGTACTTC. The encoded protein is CASSEVGFEQYF.

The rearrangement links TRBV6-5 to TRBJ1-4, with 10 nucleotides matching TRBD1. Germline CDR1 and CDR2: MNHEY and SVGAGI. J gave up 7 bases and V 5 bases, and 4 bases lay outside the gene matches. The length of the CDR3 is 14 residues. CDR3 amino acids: CASSRQGAGEKLFF. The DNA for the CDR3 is TGTGCCAGCAGTAGACAGGGGGCGGGTGAAAAACTGTTTTTT.

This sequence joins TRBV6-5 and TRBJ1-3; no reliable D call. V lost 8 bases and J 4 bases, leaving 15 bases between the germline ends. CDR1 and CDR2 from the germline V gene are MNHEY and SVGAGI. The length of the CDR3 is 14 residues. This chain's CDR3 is CASRGGIFGNTIYF. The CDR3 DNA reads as TGTGCCAGCCGGGGAGGAATCTTCGGAAACACCATATATTTT.

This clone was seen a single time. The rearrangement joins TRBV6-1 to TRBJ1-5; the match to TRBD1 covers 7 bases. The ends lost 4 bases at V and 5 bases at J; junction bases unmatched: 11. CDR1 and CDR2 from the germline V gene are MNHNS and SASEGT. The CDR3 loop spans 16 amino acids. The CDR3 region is CASSALPRDSYQPQHF. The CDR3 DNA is TGTGCCAGCAGTGCCTTGCCGCGGGACAGCTATCAGCCCCAGCATTTT.